The 27 T cell receptor beta chains reported below all come from one sample, sequenced in a study of blood T cell repertoires in COVID-19 (TCRdb year 2020). The library was produced with the immunoSEQ multiplex PCR assay. Entries here come from immuneACCESS through TCRdb and include only in-frame sequences with V and J called. Some clones fail to appear in such tables; in the studies checked, an unresolved V gene covers under half of the shortfall, and the cause of the remainder is unknown. The sample table contains about 98,000 clones; only one count was recorded for 84% of them. The leading ten clones occupy just under 10% of the sample. Sequencing was performed on peripheral blood. The source of these receptors is a man aged 40-49 years with active or convalescent COVID-19.

V and J are TRBV7-9 and TRBJ1-1; TRBD1 is a possible D gene (6 bases). Per the germline V gene, CDR1 is SEHNR and CDR2 is FQNEAQ (reference sequence). The V end lost 5 bases, the J end lost 2 bases, and 15 bases lay between the germline ends. The CDR3 sequence is 15 residues long. CDR3 protein: CASSPRGQINTEAFF. The CDR3, as DNA: TGTGCCAGCAGCCCCCGAGGACAGATAAACACTGAAGCTTTCTTT.

The sample holds one count of this clone. This chain links TRBV10-3 with TRBJ2-3; 8 nucleotides agree with TRBD2. Trimming cost V 10 bases and J 5 bases; bases outside gene matches: 11. CDR3 length: 14 residues. Per the germline V gene, CDR1 is ENHRY and CDR2 is SYGVKD. CDR3 amino acids: CATLTSGFKDTQYF. The CDR3 nucleotides read TGTGCCACCCTCACTAGCGGTTTCAAAGATACGCAGTATTTT.

The chain has TRBV27 and TRBJ1-2; D may be TRBD1 (5 bases). The CDR3 runs 18 residues. Trimming stripped 8 bases from V and 3 bases from J, with 28 bases between. Per the germline V gene, CDR1 is MNHEY and CDR2 is SMNVEV (reference sequence). In DNA, the CDR3 is TGTGCCAGCCGGAGGAATCTGGCTGGGGGGACTCTCTACTATGGCTACACCTTC. This encodes CASRRNLAGGTLYYGYTF.

The J gene is TRBJ2-3, the V gene TRBV15; 9 nucleotides agree with TRBD2. This CDR3 has 16 amino acids. V gave up 0 bases and J gave up 8 bases; unmatched junction bases: 9. Germline V lookup: CDR1 LNHNV, CDR2 YYDKDF (reference sequence). CDR3 sequence: CATSRDWGGGAPTQYF. The DNA for the CDR3 is TGTGCCACCAGCAGAGATTGGGGCGGGGGGGCCCCTACGCAGTATTTT.

This chain links TRBV5-6 with TRBJ1-4; 11 nucleotides match TRBD1. Germline assignment: CDR1 SGHDT and CDR2 YYEEEE. V dropped 2 bases and J dropped 7; count of bases not matched to a gene: 4. The CDR3 sequence is 15 residues long. This chain's CDR3 is CASSFAGTGGEKLFF. The CDR3 nucleotides read TGTGCCAGCAGCTTTGCCGGGACAGGGGGTGAAAAACTGTTTTTT.

This chain uses TRBV6-5 with TRBJ1-1; D is unresolved. The V end was cut by 6 bases, the J end by 0 bases, with 8 bases between. This CDR3 comprises 13 residues. Germline V gives CDR1 MNHEY, CDR2 SVGAGI. The chain's CDR3 is CASRNTVNTEAFF. The CDR3 DNA reads TGTGCCAGCAGGAATACGGTGAACACTGAAGCTTTCTTT.

This chain links TRBV7-9 with TRBJ2-7, with D unclear. V gave up 4 bases and J gave up 0 bases, with 13 bases separating them. CDR3 length equals 15 residues. Germline assignment: CDR1 SEHNR and CDR2 FQNEAQ (reference sequence). CDR3 in amino acids: CASSSRMESSYEQYF. CDR3 in DNA: TGTGCCAGCAGCTCTCGGATGGAGAGCTCCTACGAGCAGTACTTC.

This sequence joins TRBV6-2 or TRBV6-3 and TRBJ1-5, with D possibly TRBD1 on 5 matching bases. CDR1 MNHEY and CDR2 SVGEGT come from the germline V gene. V was shortened by 2 bases and J by 0 bases, with 8 bases between the two germline ends. The CDR3 extends over 15 amino acids. CDR3 in amino acids: CASSYRGYSNQPQHF. The CDR3 DNA sequence: TGTGCCAGCAGTTACAGGGGTTATAGCAATCAGCCCCAGCATTTT.

V is TRBV5-1 and J is TRBJ2-7; D gene ambiguous. CDR1 and CDR2 (germline): SGHRS, YFSETQ. The CDR3 has 16 residues. Deletions cut 0 bases from V and 0 bases from J, with 13 bases between. CDR3 in DNA: TGCGCCAGCAGCTTGGGTGTCAGCGCGAGCTCCTACGAGCAGTACTTC. Translated: CASSLGVSASSYEQYF.

This clone was seen only a few times. The CDR3 region has the DNA TGTGCCAGCAGCGCCCCACAGGGGGCGATGACTGAAGCTTTCTTT. Its translation: CASSAPQGAMTEAFF. The chain carries TRBV9 and TRBJ1-1; 9 nucleotides align to TRBD1. Germline V gives CDR1 SGDLS, CDR2 YYNGEE. V lost 3 bases, J lost 5 bases, and 8 bases stayed unmatched. The CDR3 has 15 residues.

This clone has just a few counts. V gene TRBV24-1 combines with J gene TRBJ2-1; 9 bases are shared with TRBD1. V was pared by 4 bases and J by 7 bases, with 7 bases of the junction left unmatched. Germline lookup yields CDR1 KGHDR and CDR2 SFDVKD. There are 15 residues in the CDR3. The CDR3 sequence: CATSDSGTGINEQFF. Written as DNA, the CDR3 is TGTGCCACCAGTGACTCCGGGACAGGGATTAATGAGCAGTTCTTC.

The CDR3 loop reads CASSFGDRPGDTEAFF. CDR3 bases: TGTGCCAGCAGCTTCGGGGACAGACCGGGGGACACTGAAGCTTTCTTT. The gene calls are TRBV7-2 and TRBJ1-1; 7 bases match TRBD1. V lost 3 bases and J lost 3; bases outside the gene matches: 10. The CDR3 extends over 16 amino acids. CDR1 and CDR2 from the germline V gene are SGHTA and FQGNSA. The full variable domain, its missing parts supplied by reference TRBV7-2 and TRBJ1-1, is GAGVSQSPSNKVTEKGKDVELRCDPISGHTALYWYRQSLGQGLEFLIYFQGNSAPDKSGLPSDRFSAERTGGSVSTLTIQRTQQEDSAVYLCASSFGDRPGDTEAFFGQGTRLTVV.

This chain uses TRBV5-4 with TRBJ2-3; TRBD2 aligns across 14 bases. Germline trimming cut 0 bases from V and 4 bases from J; bases unmatched to any gene: 4. Germline V gives CDR1 SGHNT, CDR2 YYREEE (reference sequence). This CDR3 is built from 17 residues. CDR3 amino acids: CASSLGLAGGPADTQYF. The CDR3, as DNA: TGTGCCAGCAGCTTGGGACTAGCGGGGGGGCCAGCAGATACGCAGTATTTT.

The chain recombines TRBV9 with TRBJ1-1, with 10 bases matching TRBD1. V was pared by 3 bases and J by 5 bases, with 7 bases of the junction left unmatched. CDR1 is SGDLS, CDR2 YYNGEE, per germline. This CDR3 has 15 amino acids. CDR3 in amino acids: CASSAQGTGVTEAFF. CDR3 in DNA: TGTGCCAGCAGCGCTCAAGGGACAGGGGTGACTGAAGCTTTCTTT.

The chain joins TRBV7-6 to TRBJ2-2; TRBD2 aligns across 9 bases. With 11 bases clipped from V and 4 bases from J, the junction kept 11 bases outside the gene matches. Germline-derived CDR1 and CDR2 are SGHVS and FNYEAQ. The CDR3 has 15 amino acids. The CDR3 nucleotides read TGTGCCGGCCAAATAGCGGGGGCCACCACCGGGGAGCTGTTTTTT. Translated, it gives CAGQIAGATTGELFF.

The chain employs TRBV5-4 and TRBJ1-5; TRBD1 matches at 9 bases. V lost 4 bases to trimming and J lost 8 bases; unmatched junction nucleotides: 10. The germline gives CDR1 SGHNT, CDR2 YYREEE (reference sequence). The CDR3 is 15 residues long. CDR3 residues: CASSAGTGLGEPQHF. The DNA of the CDR3 is TGTGCCAGCAGCGCCGGGACAGGGCTTGGGGAGCCCCAGCATTTT.

A single count supports this clone. The chain employs TRBV7-2 and TRBJ2-2, with 8 bases matching TRBD2. This CDR3 has 15 amino acids. Germline V gives CDR1 SGHTA, CDR2 FQGNSA. V shed 1 base, J shed 4 bases, and the junction held 2 bases outside the gene matches. The CDR3 coding sequence is TGTGCCAGCAGCTTAGTTCGGGGGGGCACCGGGGAGCTGTTTTTT. Its translation: CASSLVRGGTGELFF. The whole variable domain, remainder taken from reference TRBV7-2 and TRBJ2-2, is GAGVSQSPSNKVTEKGKDVELRCDPISGHTALYWYRQSLGQGLEFLIYFQGNSAPDKSGLPSDRFSAERTGGSVSTLTIQRTQQEDSAVYLCASSLVRGGTGELFFGEGSRLTVL.

The chain couples TRBV30 to TRBJ1-3; D uncertain. With 0 bases removed from V and 0 bases from J, the gap between germline ends came to 12 bases. The CDR3 is 16 residues long. Germline CDR1 is GTSNPN and CDR2 is SVGIG (reference sequence). CDR3 protein: CAWSVKTFGSGNTIYF. CDR3 in DNA: TGTGCCTGGAGTGTAAAAACCTTCGGCTCTGGAAACACCATATATTTT.

This chain links TRBV3-1 (or the pseudogene TRBV3-2) with TRBJ1-6, with D possibly being TRBD1 (6 bases). Germline V gene sequence: CDR1 LGHDT, CDR2 YNNKEL (reference sequence). The CDR3 sequence is 14 residues long. The V end lost 1 base, the J end lost 11 bases, and 12 bases lay between the germline ends. The chain's CDR3 is CASSQGRGVAPLHF. CDR3 sequence (DNA): TGTGCCAGCAGCCAAGGCAGGGGTGTTGCACCCCTCCACTTT.

The rearrangement joins TRBV2 to TRBJ1-1; D remains ambiguous. CDR3 size: 14 residues. Germline V gives CDR1 SNHLY, CDR2 FYNNEI. V was shortened by 10 bases and J by 0 bases, with 15 bases between the two germline ends. Written as DNA, the CDR3 is TGTGCCACTTCCGGAGGGCACCTGAACACTGAAGCTTTCTTT. This sequence encodes CATSGGHLNTEAFF.

This chain uses TRBV27 with TRBJ1-6; D remains unclear. With 3 bases removed from V and 4 bases from J, the gap between germline ends came to 7 bases. The CDR3 is made up of 14 amino acids. CDR1 and CDR2 (germline): MNHEY, SMNVEV (reference sequence). In DNA form, the CDR3 reads TGTGCCAGCAGTTTCGGCGGTTATAATTCACCCCTCCACTTT. Translating it yields CASSFGGYNSPLHF.

The J gene is TRBJ2-3, the V gene TRBV7-2; D is possibly TRBD1 (6 bases). This CDR3 has 16 residues. Germline CDR1 SGHTA, CDR2 FQGNSA. Trimming left V 6 bases short and J 0 bases short, with 16 bases between. The CDR3 is CASRTTGAKSTDTQYF. DNA of the CDR3: TGTGCCAGCAGGACGACAGGAGCGAAAAGCACAGATACGCAGTATTTT.

The J gene is TRBJ2-7, the V gene TRBV19, with TRBD2 identical over 9 bases. The CDR3 covers 14 residues. With 6 bases clipped from V and 5 bases from J, the junction kept 8 bases outside the gene matches. The germline V gene has CDR1 LNHDA and CDR2 SQIVND (reference sequence). The CDR3 region has the DNA TGTGCCAGTAGCCCTTCGCGGGGGGGCGACGAGCAGTACTTC. It encodes CASSPSRGGDEQYF.

This chain joins TRBV7-9 and TRBJ1-5, with 8 bases lining up with TRBD1. V was clipped by 5 bases and J by 12 bases; unmatched bases: 6. The CDR3 spans 12 residues. The germline V gene has CDR1 SEHNR and CDR2 FQNEAQ (reference sequence). As DNA, the CDR3 is TGTGCCAGCAGCATCGGACAGGGCGGCCAGCATTTT. Translating it yields CASSIGQGGQHF.

V gene TRBV9 combines with J gene TRBJ1-5, with 7 bases lining up with TRBD1. The germline V gene encodes CDR1 SGDLS and CDR2 YYNGEE. With 3 bases clipped from V and 3 bases from J, the junction kept 6 bases outside the gene matches. The CDR3 has 15 residues. The CDR3 sequence: CASSAEQGINQPQHF. CDR3 sequence (DNA): TGTGCCAGCAGCGCAGAACAGGGGATCAATCAGCCCCAGCATTTT.

The chain links TRBV7-9 to TRBJ2-1; tentatively, D is TRBD1 (6 bases). From germline, CDR1 is SEHNR and CDR2 FQNEAQ (reference sequence). This CDR3 has 15 residues. Trimming pared 5 bases from V and 4 bases from J, leaving 15 bases between. CDR3 nucleotide sequence: TGTGCCAGCAGCGCCGCAGGACAGCGATACAATGAGCAGTTCTTC. It encodes CASSAAGQRYNEQFF.

This clone has more than one count but fewer than ten. The gene calls are TRBV6-5 and TRBJ1-1; D is ambiguous. The length of the CDR3 is 13 residues. V gave up 5 bases and J gave up 8 bases, with 15 bases separating them. From germline, CDR1 is MNHEY and CDR2 SVGAGI. The CDR3 DNA is TGTGCCAGCAGTCTTCACCGGGAAACCGAAGCTTTCTTT. Residues: CASSLHRETEAFF.